Presented here are 22 T cell receptor beta chains from one specimen sequenced in a study of post-analysis software for immune sequencing data. These receptors' targets are unknown. Whole-study findings and limits: Among four to six TRBV segments more frequent in patients than controls were TRBV5-6, TRBV5-1 and TRBV20-1.

Unique molecular identifiers were built into the TCR beta cDNA libraries. TCRdb analysed the PCR reads with MiXCR anew, one entry per CDR3 protein. The repertoire has some 190,000 distinct CDR3 sequences, 29% of them found once; the top ten carry 3% to 3.5%. Input material: blood. The receptors were gathered from a girl aged 2 to 17 with multiple sclerosis.

The chain has TRBV20-1 and TRBJ2-1; D remains ambiguous. V gave up 5 bases and J gave up 8 bases, with 16 bases separating them. From germline, CDR1 is DFQATT and CDR2 SNEGSKA (reference sequence). The CDR3 totals 13 residues. CDR3 nucleotide sequence: TGCAGTGCTCCAATAAGGACCAACTATGAGCAGTTCTTC. Its translation: CSAPIRTNYEQFF.

This clonotype was observed at least ten times. CDR3 in DNA: TGTGCCAGCAGCTCGGGGGCGCTTGGGGCCAACGTCCTGACTTTC. This gives the protein CASSSGALGANVLTF. The chain has TRBV13 and TRBJ2-6; D may correspond to TRBD1 or TRBD2 (6 bases each). Germline assignment: CDR1 PRHDT and CDR2 FYEKMQ (reference sequence). Trimming removed 4 bases at V and 3 bases at J, with 10 bases between. The CDR3 has 15 amino acids. The full variable domain, rest sourced from reference TRBV13 and TRBJ2-6, is AAGVIQSPRHLIKEKRETATLKCYPIPRHDTVYWYQQGPGQDPQFLISFYEKMQSDKGSIPDRFSAQQFSDYHSELNMSSLELGDSALYFCASSSGALGANVLTFGAGSRLTVL.

The CDR3 DNA reads TGTGCCACCAGCAAGGGACGACTAGCGGGCCAAGAGACCCAGTACTTC. Protein sequence: CATSKGRLAGQETQYF. The chain links TRBV15 to TRBJ2-5; TRBD2 agrees at 10 bases. With 4 bases clipped from V and 1 base from J, the junction kept 6 bases outside the gene matches. Germline V gene sequence: CDR1 LNHNV, CDR2 YYDKDF (reference sequence). This CDR3 has 16 amino acids.

At least ten counts were recorded for this clonotype. This chain uses TRBV10-2 with TRBJ1-5; D gene uncertain. The CDR3 runs 16 residues. Germline V gene sequence: CDR1 WSHSY, CDR2 SAAADI. V lost 0 bases to trimming and J lost 0 bases, with 9 bases between them. Written as DNA, the CDR3 is TGCGCCAGCAGTGAGTCGAAGGGATATAGCAATCAGCCCCAGCATTTT. Its protein product is CASSESKGYSNQPQHF.

This clonotype was recorded many times. The chain carries TRBV10-3 and TRBJ1-2; 7 bases line up with TRBD1. The CDR3 has 13 amino acids. With 3 bases clipped from V and 7 bases from J, the junction kept 5 bases outside the gene matches. Germline V gene sequence: CDR1 ENHRY, CDR2 SYGVKD. Here the CDR3 DNA reads TGTGCCATCAGTGAAGACAGGGAGACTGGCTACACCTTC. Its translation: CAISEDRETGYTF.

This clonotype was recorded a few times. The chain is built from TRBV15 and TRBJ2-5, with TRBD2 identical over 8 bases. Per germline, CDR1 LNHNV and CDR2 YYDKDF (reference sequence). CDR3 size: 17 residues. Trimming at V came to 1 base and at J to 1 base, leaving 8 bases not matched to a gene. CDR3 bases: TGTGCCACCAGCAGAGGACGAGGGCGGGGGGTCCAAGAGACCCAGTACTTC. Its translation is CATSRGRGRGVQETQYF. The complete variable domain, with remaining parts taken from reference TRBV15 and TRBJ2-5, reads DAMVIQNPRYQVTQFGKPVTLSCSQTLNHNVMYWYQQKSSQAPKLLFHYYDKDFNNEADTPDNFQSRRPNTSFCFLDIRSPGLGDTAMYLCATSRGRGRGVQETQYFGPGTRLLVL.

This clonotype was counted only a few times. This may come from a read error, since a much larger clone is one base off. The chain carries TRBV29-1 and TRBJ2-7, with 9 bases fitting TRBD1. V lost 6 bases, J lost 7 bases, and 7 bases stayed unmatched. This CDR3 contains 12 residues. The germline CDR1 and CDR2 sequences are SQVTM and ANQGSEA. CDR3 bases: TGCAGCGTGGGGACAGGGTGGAATGAGCAGTACTTC. This codes for CSVGTGWNEQYF.

This clonotype came up many times. CDR3 sequence: CASSSFGGGEKLFF. CDR3 DNA sequence: TGTGCCAGCAGCAGTTTCGGGGGCGGAGAAAAACTGTTTTTT. This rearrangement joins TRBV3-1 to TRBJ1-4; D may be TRBD1 (6 bases). This CDR3 has 14 amino acids. CDR1 LGHDT and CDR2 YNNKEL come from the germline V gene (reference sequence). Trimming left V 5 bases short and J 8 bases short, with 15 bases between.

This clonotype was counted at least ten times. V and J are TRBV3-1 and TRBJ2-1; tentative D call: TRBD2 (6 bases). Germline loops: CDR1 LGHDT, CDR2 YNNKEL (reference sequence). The CDR3 has 16 amino acids. V was cut by 0 bases and J by 4 bases, with 13 bases left in between. The CDR3 bases are TGTGCCAGCAGCCAAGATTTCCTGGGGGGTTACAATGAGCAGTTCTTC. Protein: CASSQDFLGGYNEQFF.

The chain employs TRBV30 and TRBJ2-5; TRBD1 might be the D (6 bases). Near its end, the DNA agrees better with TRBJ2-7, so the J call may be wrong. Germline values: CDR1 GTSNPN, CDR2 SVGIG (reference sequence). This CDR3 is built from 15 residues. The CDR3 bases are TGTGCCTGGAGTTTCGCGTCTGGGGGCGTTGGCGAGCAGTACTTC. Its protein is CAWSFASGGVGEQYF.

The chain links TRBV6-4 to TRBJ2-2; 8 nucleotides match TRBD1. The ends lost 4 bases at V and 4 bases at J; junction bases unmatched: 2. CDR1 MRHNA and CDR2 SNTAGT come from the germline V gene. This CDR3 comprises 14 residues. This CDR3 reads CASSVTGGTGELFF. DNA for the CDR3: TGTGCCAGCAGTGTCACAGGGGGCACCGGGGAGCTGTTTTTT.

This chain uses TRBV29-1 with TRBJ2-2, with a possible D match to TRBD1 (6 bases). The V and J ends lost 4 bases and 0 bases respectively, with 9 bases between them. CDR3 length: 14 residues. Germline loops: CDR1 SQVTM, CDR2 ANQGSEA. CDR3: CSVVGATNTGELFF. The CDR3 coding sequence is TGCAGCGTTGTGGGGGCAACGAACACCGGGGAGCTGTTTTTT.

This clonotype occurred a few times. This chain links TRBV7-9 with TRBJ2-3; perhaps TRBD2 as D (6 bases). CDR3 length: 16 residues. In germline, CDR1 is SEHNR, CDR2 FQNEAQ (reference sequence). V gave up 5 bases and J gave up 5 bases, with 20 bases separating them. CDR3 residues: CASSLGTGEFGDTQYF. CDR3 coding DNA: TGTGCCAGCAGCCTTGGGACTGGGGAGTTCGGAGATACGCAGTATTTT. The full variable domain, rest sourced from reference TRBV7-9 and TRBJ2-3, is DTGVSQNPRHKITKRGQNVTFRCDPISEHNRLYWYRQTLGQGPEFLTYFQNEAQLEKSRLLSDRFSAERPKGSFSTLEIQRTEQGDSAMYLCASSLGTGEFGDTQYFGPGTRLTVL.

The chain recombines TRBV13 with TRBJ1-2, with D maybe TRBD1 (6 bases). CDR3 length: 12 amino acids. Germline V gene data show CDR1 as PRHDT and CDR2 as FYEKMQ (reference sequence). V was shortened by 5 bases and J by 8 bases, with 12 bases between the two germline ends. The CDR3 nucleotides are TGTGCCAGCAGCACACGGACAGCCGGCTACACCTTC. Its translation is CASSTRTAGYTF.

V and J are TRBV28 and TRBJ1-5; 9 nucleotides align to TRBD1. The CDR3 has 15 amino acids. Germline assignment: CDR1 MDHEN and CDR2 SYDVKM. The V segment lost 2 bases and the J segment 6 bases; nucleotides outside the gene matches: 5. The CDR3 spells CASSLGDRVSQPQHF. The CDR3 nucleotides read TGTGCCAGCAGTTTAGGGGACAGGGTGAGTCAGCCCCAGCATTTT.

V and J are TRBV4-1 and TRBJ2-6; the D gene is possibly TRBD2 (6 bases). CDR1 is MGHRA and CDR2 is YSYEKL in the germline V gene. This CDR3 has 19 residues. V was cut by 0 bases and J by 0 bases, with 15 bases left in between. The CDR3 region has the DNA TGCGCCAGCAGCCAAGATAGCAGGAGGGCCGGCTCTGGGGCCAACGTCCTGACTTTC. Amino acids: CASSQDSRRAGSGANVLTF.

In its sample, this clonotype was seen a few times. J is TRBJ2-5 and V is TRBV25-1; tentative D call: TRBD2 (7 bases). The J call is uncertain, as TRBJ2-7 better fits the DNA end. The CDR3 runs to 15 residues. Per germline, CDR1 MGHDK and CDR2 SYGVNS. The DNA of the CDR3 is TGTGCCAGCAGTGGGGGGAGGGGCAGGGGTTACGAGCAGTACTTC. Amino acids: CASSGGRGRGYEQYF.

This clonotype occurred many times. V gene TRBV20-1 combines with J gene TRBJ2-6, with D uncertain. The germline CDR1 and CDR2 sequences are DFQATT and SNEGSKA (reference sequence). V was trimmed by 5 bases and J by 1 base, leaving 6 bases between them. CDR3 size: 13 residues. CDR3 residues: CSAGLSGANVLTF. The CDR3 DNA reads as TGCAGTGCTGGTCTTTCTGGGGCCAACGTCCTGACTTTC.

This clonotype was seen only a few times. The chain joins TRBV2 to TRBJ2-3, with D possibly being TRBD1 (5 bases). The CDR3 spans 14 residues. Germline V CDR1 and CDR2: SNHLY, FYNNEI. Here the CDR3 reads CADGQQSQGDTQYF. The CDR3 bases are TGTGCGGATGGGCAACAGTCCCAGGGAGATACGCAGTATTTT.

Comment on this clonotype: The junction departs from germline at one end; a sequencing error may be responsible. The J gene is TRBJ2-1, the V gene TRBV19; possible D gene TRBD2, 6 bases. Germline V gene lookup returns CDR1 LNHDA and CDR2 SQIVND (reference sequence). The CDR3 has 14 residues. CDR3 in DNA: TGTGCCAGTAGCTCGGAGGGCCGATTAAATGAGCGGTTCTTC. Its protein product is CASSSEGRLNERFF. The full variable domain, rest sourced from reference TRBV19 and TRBJ2-1, is DGGITQSPKYLFRKEGQNVTLSCEQNLNHDAMYWYRQDPGQGLRLIYYSQIVNDFQKGDIAEGYSVSREKKESFPLTVTSAQKNPTAFYLCASSSEGRLNERFFGPGTRLTVL.

In its sample, this clonotype was seen many times. This chain links TRBV5-1 with TRBJ2-4; a weak D match, TRBD1 (7 bases). Germline V gene lookup returns CDR1 SGHRS and CDR2 YFSETQ. V lost 1 base to trimming and J lost 7 bases, with 12 bases between them. The CDR3 covers 14 residues. The CDR3 DNA reads TGCGCCAGCAGCTTGCCGACAGGGAGGAACATTCAGTACTTC. Amino acid sequence: CASSLPTGRNIQYF.

This clonotype was seen just once. The rearrangement uses TRBV20-1 and TRBJ1-2; 8 bases fit TRBD1. Trimming took 2 bases from V and 7 from J; bases not matched to a gene: 6. The germline V gene has CDR1 DFQATT and CDR2 SNEGSKA (reference sequence). This CDR3 spans 13 amino acids. CDR3 nucleotide sequence: TGCAGTGCTAGACTTGGGACAGGAGGTGGCTACACCTTC. It yields the protein CSARLGTGGGYTF.